Following are 27 T cell receptor beta chains from one sample sequenced in a study of molecular identifiers for immune sequencing clone quantification. Via MiXCR, TCRdb re-called the PCR reads, giving one row per CDR3 protein. The sample has some 320,000 distinct CDR3 sequences; about a fifth are singletons. The specimen was naive CD8+ T cells from blood, with Jurkat cell RNA spiked in. Subset meaning: FACS-sorted CD8+CD4-CCR7+CD45RA+ naive T cells. These receptors originate from a human donor in good health. Some libraries in this study had Jurkat cell RNA spiked in.

This clonotype was counted many times. The chain has TRBV12-3 or TRBV12-4 and TRBJ2-5, with D possibly matching TRBD1 (5 bases). V was pared by 0 bases and J by 5 bases, with 10 bases between. The CDR3 extends over 14 amino acids. The CDR3 region is CASSLAGAAETQYF. The CDR3 DNA is TGTGCCAGCAGTTTAGCAGGGGCTGCGGAGACCCAGTACTTC.

Of note for this clonotype: This may stem from a read error, because a much larger clone lies one nucleotide away. The chain links TRBV10-3 to TRBJ2-3, with 7 bases that match TRBD2. V was pared by 7 bases and J by 9 bases, with 13 bases of the junction left unmatched. The CDR3 loop spans 14 amino acids. Germline CDR1 is ENHRY and CDR2 is SYGVKD. In DNA, the CDR3 is TGTGCCATCAACACCGGGACTGGCGGGAGCACGCAGTATTTT. It codes for CAINTGTGGSTQYF.

A word on this clonotype: This may come from a read error, since a much larger clone is one base off. The CDR3 protein is CSAYSPSGGAYEQYF. In nucleotides, the CDR3 is TGCAGTGCCTATTCCCCCAGCGGGGGGGCCTACGAGCAGTACTTC. The chain joins TRBV20-1 to TRBJ2-7, with TRBD2 identical over 10 bases. Germline CDR1 and CDR2: DFQATT and SNEGSKA (reference sequence). V trimming: 6 bases; J trimming: 2 bases; junction bases outside the gene matches: 10. The CDR3 contains 15 residues.

The chain recombines TRBV25-1 with TRBJ2-7; possible D gene TRBD2, 5 bases. The CDR3 covers 13 residues. Trimming stripped 4 bases from V and 4 bases from J, with 11 bases between. Germline lookup yields CDR1 MGHDK and CDR2 SYGVNS. The CDR3 DNA reads as TGTGCCAGCAGTGGTGAGGGTGGTTACGAGCAGTACTTC. Translation: CASSGEGGYEQYF.

This clonotype was detected many times. The rearrangement links TRBV4-1 to TRBJ2-1, with 7 bases fitting TRBD2. Germline assignment: CDR1 MGHRA and CDR2 YSYEKL. V shed 3 bases, J shed 13 bases, and the junction held 6 bases outside the gene matches. The CDR3 sequence is 12 residues long. This chain's CDR3 is CASSQLAGVQFF. The DNA of the CDR3 is TGCGCCAGCAGCCAGCTCGCGGGGGTCCAGTTCTTC.

The V gene is TRBV14, the J gene TRBJ2-7, with a weak D call TRBD1 (7 bases). V lost 0 bases, J lost 4 bases, and 19 bases lay in between. There are 17 residues in the CDR3. Per the germline V gene, CDR1 is SGHDN and CDR2 is FVKESK. Here the CDR3 reads CASSQEPEEGAGYEQYF. The DNA of the CDR3 is TGTGCCAGCAGCCAAGAGCCCGAGGAGGGGGCGGGGTACGAGCAGTACTTC.

There are many counts of this clonotype. The chain links TRBV20-1 to TRBJ2-5; possibly TRBD1 for D (5 bases). Germline V gene data show CDR1 as DFQATT and CDR2 as SNEGSKA (reference sequence). The CDR3 contains 13 residues. V lost 5 bases to trimming and J lost 3 bases, with 13 bases between them. This CDR3 is CSARQGNEETQYF. The CDR3 nucleotides are TGCAGTGCTCGCCAGGGAAATGAAGAGACCCAGTACTTC.

There are many counts of this clonotype. This sequence joins TRBV7-8 and TRBJ1-5; D gene uncertain. This CDR3 region has 17 residues. Between the trimmed V and J ends, which lost 2 bases and 0 bases, there was a span of 14 bases. Looked up from germline, CDR1 is SGHVS and CDR2 is FQNEAQ. The CDR3 coding sequence is TGTGCCAGCAGCTTAATGGCAGATCTATATAGCAATCAGCCCCAGCATTTT. It specifies CASSLMADLYSNQPQHF.

Points on this clonotype: Its ends do not fully match the called genes, so a read error is possible. The genes are TRBV5-3 and TRBJ2-3; TRBD2 matches at 8 bases. TRBV5-3 is known as an ORF, though its function is uncertain. This CDR3 has 21 residues. The CDR3 bases are TGTGCCAGCAGCTTTCCCCAGGAGAAACTAGCGGCGATATTCACCTTAGATACGCAGTATTTT. This sequence encodes CASSFPQEKLAAIFTLDTQYF.

Comments on this clonotype: This could be a read error, since a much larger clone is one nucleotide away. No conserved phenylalanine or tryptophan is present at the end of the CDR3, so a read error is the likely explanation. The chain uses TRBV11-3 and TRBJ2-7, with a tentative D call TRBD2 (5 bases). Trimming removed 5 bases at V and 3 bases at J, with 17 bases between. The CDR3 is 15 residues long. Germline lookup yields CDR1 SGHNT and CDR2 YENEEA. CDR3 protein: CASSPGTGTGYEQYL. In DNA, the CDR3 is TGTGCCAGCAGCCCGGGTACGGGAACGGGCTACGAGCAGTACCTC.

This clonotype has a count of ten or more. The chain has TRBV20-1 and TRBJ2-1; D not resolved. The CDR3 contains 14 residues. CDR1 and CDR2 from the germline V gene are DFQATT and SNEGSKA (reference sequence). The V end was cut by 1 base, the J end by 4 bases, with 11 bases between. The CDR3: CSARVAVPYNEQFF. DNA for the CDR3: TGCAGTGCTAGAGTTGCGGTACCTTACAATGAGCAGTTCTTC.

The sample holds many counts of this clonotype. V is TRBV20-1 and J is TRBJ2-7, with 9 bases identical to TRBD2. The length of the CDR3 is 16 residues. V lost 0 bases, J lost 2 bases, and 8 bases stayed unmatched. Germline CDR1 DFQATT, CDR2 SNEGSKA (reference sequence). Here the CDR3 DNA reads TGCAGTGCTAGAGACCTCCTAGCGGGGTTACCCTACGAGCAGTACTTC. This gives the protein CSARDLLAGLPYEQYF.

In this sample, this clonotype turned up many times. An end of the junction does not agree with germline; a read error may underlie this. The chain combines TRBV5-3 with TRBJ1-1; D gene ambiguous. TRBV5-3 is labeled an ORF, and its function is uncertain. The CDR3 has 13 amino acids. CDR3 protein: CASSLEGIAEAFF. CDR3 sequence (DNA): TGTGCCAGCAGCTTGGAGGGAATCGCTGAAGCTTTCTTT.

At least ten counts were recorded for this clonotype. The rearrangement uses TRBV20-1 and TRBJ1-1; unclear D gene. CDR1 and CDR2 from the germline V gene are DFQATT and SNEGSKA (reference sequence). The germline V and J ends were trimmed by 3 bases and 6 bases, with 8 bases remaining between them. The CDR3 is 11 residues long. Here the CDR3 DNA reads TGCAGTGCTAGCGACCAACCTGAAGCTTTCTTT. Encoded protein: CSASDQPEAFF.

This chain connects TRBV4-3 to TRBJ2-7; 9 bases map to TRBD1. CDR1 LGHNA and CDR2 YSLEER come from the germline V gene. This CDR3 region has 17 residues. The V and J ends lost 3 bases and 5 bases, in that order; junction bases with no gene match: 14. DNA of the CDR3: TGCGCCAGCAGCCAGAACCCCTCCGGGACAGGGTTCGACGAGCAGTACTTC. Protein product: CASSQNPSGTGFDEQYF.

This clonotype showed up many times. The chain combines TRBV29-1 with TRBJ1-1; D remains ambiguous. In germline, CDR1 is SQVTM, CDR2 ANQGSEA. Trimming left V 3 bases short and J 7 bases short, with 9 bases between. This CDR3 spans 11 amino acids. CDR3 in DNA: TGCAGCGTTGAGACACCCCGTGAAGCTTTCTTT. Translation: CSVETPREAFF.

This chain links TRBV7-9 with TRBJ1-1; TRBD1 might be the D (5 bases). There are 12 residues in the CDR3. Germline V gene sequence: CDR1 SEHNR, CDR2 FQNEAQ (reference sequence). V lost 4 bases and J 7 bases, leaving 10 bases between the germline ends. As DNA, the CDR3 is TGTGCCAGCAGCTCCTCAAGGGGTGAAGCTTTCTTT. Translating it yields CASSSSRGEAFF.

Turning to this clonotype: A much larger clone differs by one base, so this may be a read error. The chain has TRBV5-6 and TRBJ2-7, with 10 bases that match TRBD1. Germline CDR1 is SGHDT and CDR2 is YYEEEE. J was trimmed by 5 bases and V by 4 bases; bases with no gene match: 12. The CDR3 consists of 16 residues. CDR3 sequence: CASSPFPGQGSHEQYV. Here the CDR3 DNA reads TGTGCCAGCAGCCCGTTCCCGGGACAGGGGAGTCACGAGCAGTACGTC.

This clonotype was recorded a few times. A much larger clone differs by one base, so this may be a read error. The rearrangement joins TRBV10-2 to TRBJ1-2; 7 positions agree with TRBD1. The CDR3 loop spans 15 amino acids. CDR1 and CDR2 from the germline V gene are WSHSY and SAAADI. The CDR3 DNA reads TGCGCCGGCAGTGAGTCGAGGTCAGGGGGGCCTGGCTACACCTTC. Encoded protein: CAGSESRSGGPGYTF.

At least ten counts were recorded for this clonotype. The rearrangement uses TRBV28 and TRBJ2-2; 10 bases are shared with TRBD2. This CDR3 contains 15 residues. Trimming took 5 bases from V and 3 from J; bases not matched to a gene: 3. Germline V gives CDR1 MDHEN, CDR2 SYDVKM. DNA of the CDR3: TGTGCCAGCAGTGGTGGACTAGCGGACACCGGGGAGCTGTTTTTT. Amino acid sequence: CASSGGLADTGELFF.

This clonotype was detected ten times or more. The V and J genes are TRBV12-3 or TRBV12-4 and TRBJ2-1; D remains unclear. CDR3 length: 12 amino acids. The V end was cut by 1 base, the J end by 9 bases, with 7 bases between. DNA of the CDR3: TGTGCCAGCAGTTTAGGCTACGGTGAGCAGTTCTTC. It encodes CASSLGYGEQFF.

This clonotype was seen repeatedly, ten times or more. CDR3 sequence: CSAEGDKYPVEQYF. CDR3 DNA sequence: TGCAGTGCCGAGGGGGATAAATACCCCGTCGAGCAGTACTTC. The V gene is TRBV20-1, the J gene TRBJ2-7, with D perhaps matching TRBD1 (6 bases). The V and J ends lost 6 bases and 6 bases respectively, with 21 bases between them. CDR1 is DFQATT and CDR2 is SNEGSKA in the germline V gene (reference sequence). The CDR3 runs to 14 residues.

With regard to this clonotype: A read error may be the cause here, since a much bigger clone is one base away. This sequence joins TRBV12-3 or TRBV12-4 and TRBJ1-5; no clear D. The CDR3 is 15 amino acids. In nucleotides, the CDR3 is TGTGCCAGCAGTCCTAGTGGGTATAGCAATCAGCTCCAGCATTTT. Its translation: CASSPSGYSNQLQHF.

At least ten counts were recorded for this clonotype. The chain joins TRBV4-1 to TRBJ2-1, with D perhaps TRBD1 (6 bases). Trimming pared 0 bases from V and 12 bases from J, leaving 9 bases between. Germline CDR1 reads MGHRA; CDR2 reads YSYEKL. The CDR3 covers 12 residues. Written as DNA, the CDR3 is TGCGCCAGCAGCCAAGATGGCAGGGGGCAGTTCTTC. Its protein is CASSQDGRGQFF.

This clonotype was recorded at least ten times. V gene TRBV28 combines with J gene TRBJ2-3, with 7 bases that match TRBD2. Germline CDR1 MDHEN, CDR2 SYDVKM. This CDR3 spans 14 amino acids. J gave up 5 bases and V 2 bases, and 4 bases lay outside the gene matches. CDR3 region: CASSLGAGLDTQYF. In DNA form, the CDR3 reads TGTGCCAGCAGTTTAGGAGCGGGGTTAGATACGCAGTATTTT.

This clonotype was detected many times. The chain employs TRBV27 and TRBJ2-7, with 10 bases matching TRBD2. Trimming took 1 base from V and 2 from J; bases not matched to a gene: 8. The CDR3 has 17 amino acids. Germline CDR1 MNHEY, CDR2 SMNVEV (reference sequence). In nucleotides, the CDR3 is TGTGCCAGCAGTTTATTAAAGCGGGAGGGAATCGCCTACGAGCAGTACTTC. It translates to CASSLLKREGIAYEQYF.

Details on this clonotype: Just one base apart from a much larger clone, this may be a read error. The V call is TRBV30, the J call TRBJ1-3, with a tentative D call TRBD1 (5 bases). The CDR3 covers 14 residues. Looked up from germline, CDR1 is GTSNPN and CDR2 is SVGIG (reference sequence). The CDR3 region is CAWLPTELGNAIYF. CDR3 bases: TGTGCCTGGCTCCCGACAGAACTTGGAAACGCCATATATTTT.